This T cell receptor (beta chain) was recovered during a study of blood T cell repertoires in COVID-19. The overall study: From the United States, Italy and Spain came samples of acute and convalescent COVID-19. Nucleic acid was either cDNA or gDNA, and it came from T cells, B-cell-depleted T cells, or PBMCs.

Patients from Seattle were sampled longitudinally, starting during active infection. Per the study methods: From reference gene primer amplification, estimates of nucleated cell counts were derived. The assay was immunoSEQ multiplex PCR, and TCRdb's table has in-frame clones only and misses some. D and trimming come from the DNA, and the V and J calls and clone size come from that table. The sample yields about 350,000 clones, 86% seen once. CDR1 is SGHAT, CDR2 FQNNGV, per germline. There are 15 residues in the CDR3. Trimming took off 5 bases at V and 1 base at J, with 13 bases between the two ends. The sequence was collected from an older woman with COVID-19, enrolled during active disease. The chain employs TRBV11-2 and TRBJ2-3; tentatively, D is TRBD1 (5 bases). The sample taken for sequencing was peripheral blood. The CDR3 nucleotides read TGTGCCAGCAGCCCCCAAGGGGCCGGCACAGATACGCAGTATTTT. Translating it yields CASSPQGAGTDTQYF.